Following are 11 T cell receptor beta chains from one sample sequenced in a study of CD8 T cells in ankylosing spondylitis. TCRdb recomputed calls from the 5' RACE reads with MiXCR, one row per CDR3 protein. This sample has over 150,000 distinct CDR3 sequences, with 9.5% to 15% found just once. Sequenced material: blood, either unsorted or a sorted T cell fraction (not recorded which). The receptors originated from a male donor with ankylosing spondylitis or in good health (not recorded which).

The rearrangement links TRBV12-3 or TRBV12-4 to TRBJ2-5; TRBD2 matches at 8 bases. J was trimmed by 0 bases and V by 3 bases; bases with no gene match: 3. CDR3 size: 15 residues. CDR3 in DNA: TGTGCCAGCAGTTTTACTAGCGGACACCAAGAGACCCAGTACTTC. This translates into CASSFTSGHQETQYF.

This clonotype has a handful of counts. The chain links TRBV5-6 to TRBJ1-1, with D tentatively TRBD1 (5 bases). The CDR3 spans 16 residues. In germline, CDR1 is SGHDT, CDR2 YYEEEE. Trimming shortened V by 1 base and J by 0 bases, and 13 bases separated the two germline ends. The DNA of the CDR3 is TGTGCCAGCAGCTTGTGGGGGTCGGCGGTGAACACTGAAGCTTTCTTT. Residues: CASSLWGSAVNTEAFF.

The genes are TRBV27 and TRBJ2-1; no clear D gene. The length of the CDR3 is 14 residues. From germline, CDR1 is MNHEY and CDR2 SMNVEV (reference sequence). Trimming shortened V by 5 bases and J by 8 bases, and 16 bases separated the two germline ends. The CDR3 here is CASSPPKWPDEQFF. In DNA form, the CDR3 reads TGTGCCAGCAGTCCACCCAAATGGCCGGATGAGCAGTTCTTC.

This clonotype was seen many times. The V call is TRBV5-1, the J call TRBJ2-7; D gene ambiguous. This CDR3 is 14 amino acids long. V was shortened by 0 bases and J by 1 base, with 8 bases between the two germline ends. The germline CDR1 and CDR2 sequences are SGHRS and YFSETQ. This CDR3 is CASSLGGGSYEQYF. The CDR3 DNA reads TGCGCCAGCAGCTTGGGTGGTGGATCCTACGAGCAGTACTTC.

This clonotype was seen more than once but under ten times. V usage is TRBV2 and J usage is TRBJ1-2; D is ambiguous. The germline V gene encodes CDR1 SNHLY and CDR2 FYNNEI. The CDR3 spans 13 residues. Deletions cut 7 bases from V and 6 bases from J, with 15 bases between. The CDR3 bases are TGTGCCAGCATAGTGTCACAGTCAGATGGCTACACCTTC. It codes for CASIVSQSDGYTF.

This chain connects TRBV24-1 to TRBJ1-2; the match to TRBD1 covers 10 bases. Germline CDR1 reads KGHDR; CDR2 reads SFDVKD. The J segment lost 3 bases and the V segment lost 4 bases, leaving 4 bases of the junction unmatched. The CDR3 covers 15 residues. CDR3: CATSDSTGGDYGYTF. CDR3 bases: TGTGCCACCAGTGACTCGACAGGGGGCGACTATGGCTACACCTTC.

The chain employs TRBV3-1 and TRBJ2-5; TRBD2 agrees at 13 bases. The CDR3 sequence is 17 residues long. The J segment lost 2 bases and the V segment lost 5 bases, leaving 8 bases of the junction unmatched. Germline loops: CDR1 LGHDT, CDR2 YNNKEL (reference sequence). The CDR3 bases are TGTGCCAGCAGCGAAGGGGAACTAGCGGGGGGGCAAGAGACCCAGTACTTC. It codes for CASSEGELAGGQETQYF.

V gene TRBV3-1 combines with J gene TRBJ1-2, with a weak D call TRBD1 (6 bases). The V gene lost 0 bases and the J gene lost 4 bases, with 12 bases spanning the gap. The CDR3 covers 15 residues. Germline-derived CDR1 and CDR2 are LGHDT and YNNKEL (reference sequence). CDR3 loop: CASSQDARGTYGYTF. In DNA, the CDR3 is TGTGCCAGCAGCCAAGACGCCAGGGGAACCTATGGCTACACCTTC.

This clonotype appeared a few times. This chain uses TRBV4-1 with TRBJ2-7, with D maybe TRBD1 (5 bases). The CDR3 spans 17 residues. V lost 1 base, J lost 0 bases, and 16 bases lay in between. Germline values: CDR1 MGHRA, CDR2 YSYEKL. In nucleotides, the CDR3 is TGCGCCAGCAGCCAAGTCTCCCCGGACACCTTCTCCTACGAGCAGTACTTC. It specifies CASSQVSPDTFSYEQYF.

This clonotype was seen a handful of times. The chain joins TRBV25-1 to TRBJ2-3; 15 bases are shared with TRBD2. Germline lookup yields CDR1 MGHDK and CDR2 SYGVNS. V lost 4 bases and J lost 2; bases outside the gene matches: 4. There are 17 residues in the CDR3. For the CDR3, the DNA is TGTGCCAGCAGTGTTGGGACTAGCGGGAGGTTCACAGATACGCAGTATTTT. It specifies CASSVGTSGRFTDTQYF. Filled out from reference TRBV25-1 and TRBJ2-3, the complete variable domain reads EADIYQTPRYLVIGTGKKITLECSQTMGHDKMYWYQQDPGMELHLIHYSYGVNSTEKGDLSSESTVSRIRTEHFPLTLESARPSHTSQYLCASSVGTSGRFTDTQYFGPGTRLTVL.

The table lists this clonotype with many counts. The chain carries TRBV4-1 and TRBJ1-1; D unclear. The V gene's germline CDR1 is MGHRA and CDR2 YSYEKL. V lost 4 bases to trimming and J lost 0 bases, with 9 bases between them. CDR3 size: 14 residues. The CDR3 loop reads CASSPAGLNTEAFF. CDR3 nucleotides: TGCGCCAGCAGCCCTGCAGGTCTGAACACTGAAGCTTTCTTT.